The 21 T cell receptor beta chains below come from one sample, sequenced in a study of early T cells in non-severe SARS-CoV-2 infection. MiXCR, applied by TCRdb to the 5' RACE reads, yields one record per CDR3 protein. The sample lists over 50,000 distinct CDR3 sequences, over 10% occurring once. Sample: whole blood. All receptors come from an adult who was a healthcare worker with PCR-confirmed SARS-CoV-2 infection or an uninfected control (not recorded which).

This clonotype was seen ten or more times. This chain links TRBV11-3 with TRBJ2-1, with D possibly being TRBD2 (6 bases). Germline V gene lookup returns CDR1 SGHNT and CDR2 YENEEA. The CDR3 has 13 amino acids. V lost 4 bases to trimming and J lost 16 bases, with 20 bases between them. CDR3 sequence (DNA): TGTGCCAGCAGCTCGAAGAGAGCCGGGAGCCCTTTCTTC. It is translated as CASSSKRAGSPFF.

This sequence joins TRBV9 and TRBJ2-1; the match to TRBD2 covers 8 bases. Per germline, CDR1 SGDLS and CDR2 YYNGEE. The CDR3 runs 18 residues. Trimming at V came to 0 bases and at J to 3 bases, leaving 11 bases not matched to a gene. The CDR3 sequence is CASSVGRKRGSHYNEQFF. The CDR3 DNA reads TGTGCCAGCAGCGTAGGGAGGAAGCGGGGGTCACACTACAATGAGCAGTTCTTC.

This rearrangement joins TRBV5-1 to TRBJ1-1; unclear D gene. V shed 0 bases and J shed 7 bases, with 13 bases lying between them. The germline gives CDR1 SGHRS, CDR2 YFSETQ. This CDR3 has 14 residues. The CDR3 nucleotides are TGCGCCAGCAGCTTGGCAGACGTACCTCGTGAAGCTTTCTTT. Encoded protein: CASSLADVPREAFF.

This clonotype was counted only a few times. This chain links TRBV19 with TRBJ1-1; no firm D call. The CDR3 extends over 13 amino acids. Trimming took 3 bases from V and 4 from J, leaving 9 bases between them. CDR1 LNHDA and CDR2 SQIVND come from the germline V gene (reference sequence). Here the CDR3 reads CASSIGWATEAFF. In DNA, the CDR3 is TGTGCCAGTAGTATCGGGTGGGCCACTGAAGCTTTCTTT.

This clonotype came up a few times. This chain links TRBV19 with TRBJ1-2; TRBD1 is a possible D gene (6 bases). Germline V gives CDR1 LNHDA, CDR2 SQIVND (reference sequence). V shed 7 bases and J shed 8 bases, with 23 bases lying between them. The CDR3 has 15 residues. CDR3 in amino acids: CASTPRAGALEGYTF. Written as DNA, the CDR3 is TGTGCCAGTACCCCCCGGGCAGGGGCTTTGGAGGGCTACACCTTC.

The CDR3 sequence is CSARESSGSTDTQYF. CDR3 sequence (DNA): TGCAGTGCTAGAGAGTCTAGCGGGAGCACAGATACGCAGTATTTT. The gene calls are TRBV20-1 and TRBJ2-3; 8 nucleotides align to TRBD2. The CDR3 length is 15 residues. Losses at the gene ends were 0 bases for V and 0 bases for J; bases not matched to a gene: 2. The germline CDR1 and CDR2 sequences are DFQATT and SNEGSKA (reference sequence).

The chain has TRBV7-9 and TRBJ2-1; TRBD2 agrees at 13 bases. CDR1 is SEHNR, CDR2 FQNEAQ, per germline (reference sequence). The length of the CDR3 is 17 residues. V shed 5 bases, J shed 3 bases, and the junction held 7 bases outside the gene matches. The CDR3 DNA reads TGTGCCAGCAGCATTGGGACTAGCGGGAACTTCTACAATGAGCAGTTCTTC. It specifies CASSIGTSGNFYNEQFF.

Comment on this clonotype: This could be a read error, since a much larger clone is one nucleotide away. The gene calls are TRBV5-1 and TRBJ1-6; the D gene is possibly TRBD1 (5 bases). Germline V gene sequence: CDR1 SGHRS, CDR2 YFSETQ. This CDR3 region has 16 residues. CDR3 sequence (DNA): TGCCCCAGCAGCGCGGGACGGAGCGTCTATAATTCACCCCTCCACTTT. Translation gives CPSSAGRSVYNSPLHF.

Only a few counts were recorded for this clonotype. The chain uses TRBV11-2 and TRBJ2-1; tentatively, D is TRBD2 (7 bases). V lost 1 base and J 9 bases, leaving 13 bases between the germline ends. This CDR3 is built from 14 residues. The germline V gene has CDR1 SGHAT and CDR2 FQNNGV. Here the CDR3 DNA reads TGTGCCAGCAGCTTAGGAGGGGGGGCGCGTGAGCAGTTCTTC. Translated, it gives CASSLGGGAREQFF.

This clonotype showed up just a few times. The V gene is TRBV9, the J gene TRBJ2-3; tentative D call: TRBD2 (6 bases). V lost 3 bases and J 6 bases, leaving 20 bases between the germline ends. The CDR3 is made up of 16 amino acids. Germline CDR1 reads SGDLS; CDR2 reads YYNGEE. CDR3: CASSADSGPAGDTQYF. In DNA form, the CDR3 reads TGTGCCAGCAGCGCAGATAGCGGACCGGCGGGGGATACGCAGTATTTT.

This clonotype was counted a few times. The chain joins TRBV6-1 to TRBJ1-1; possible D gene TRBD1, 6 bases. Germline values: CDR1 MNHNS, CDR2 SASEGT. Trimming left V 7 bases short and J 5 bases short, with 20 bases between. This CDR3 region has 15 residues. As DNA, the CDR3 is TGTGCCAGCAAGGTCGGAGTCCAAGGGGGAACTGAAGCTTTCTTT. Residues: CASKVGVQGGTEAFF.

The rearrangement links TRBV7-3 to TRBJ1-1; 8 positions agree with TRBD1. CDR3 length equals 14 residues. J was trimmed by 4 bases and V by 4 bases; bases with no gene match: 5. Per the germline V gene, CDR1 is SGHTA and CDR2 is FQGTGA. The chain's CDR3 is CASSSFTGGTEAFF. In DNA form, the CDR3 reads TGTGCCAGCAGCTCTTTTACAGGGGGCACTGAAGCTTTCTTT. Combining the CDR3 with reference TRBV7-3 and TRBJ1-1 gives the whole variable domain GAGVSQTPSNKVTEKGKYVELRCDPISGHTALYWYRQSLGQGPEFLIYFQGTGAADDSGLPNDRFFAVRPEGSVSTLKIQRTERGDSAVYLCASSSFTGGTEAFFGQGTRLTVV.

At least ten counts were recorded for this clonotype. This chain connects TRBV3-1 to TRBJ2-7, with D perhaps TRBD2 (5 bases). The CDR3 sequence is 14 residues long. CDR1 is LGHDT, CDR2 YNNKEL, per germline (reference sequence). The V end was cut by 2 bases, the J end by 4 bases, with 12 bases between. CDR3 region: CASSQSDSFYEQYF. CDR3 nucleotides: TGTGCCAGCAGCCAATCGGACTCCTTTTACGAGCAGTACTTC.

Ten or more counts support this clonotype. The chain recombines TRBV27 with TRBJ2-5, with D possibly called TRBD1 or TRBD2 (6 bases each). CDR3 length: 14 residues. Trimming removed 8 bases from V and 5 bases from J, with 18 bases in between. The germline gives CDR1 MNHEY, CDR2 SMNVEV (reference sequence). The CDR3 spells CASGPFPGAETQYF. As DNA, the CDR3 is TGTGCCAGCGGCCCATTCCCGGGGGCCGAGACCCAGTACTTC.

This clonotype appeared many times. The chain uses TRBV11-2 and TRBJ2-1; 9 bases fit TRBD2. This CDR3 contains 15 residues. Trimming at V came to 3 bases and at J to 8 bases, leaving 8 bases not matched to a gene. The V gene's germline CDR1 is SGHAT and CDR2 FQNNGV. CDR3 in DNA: TGTGCCAGCAGCTTTAGCGGGAGCTATTCCGATGAGCAGTTCTTC. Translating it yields CASSFSGSYSDEQFF.

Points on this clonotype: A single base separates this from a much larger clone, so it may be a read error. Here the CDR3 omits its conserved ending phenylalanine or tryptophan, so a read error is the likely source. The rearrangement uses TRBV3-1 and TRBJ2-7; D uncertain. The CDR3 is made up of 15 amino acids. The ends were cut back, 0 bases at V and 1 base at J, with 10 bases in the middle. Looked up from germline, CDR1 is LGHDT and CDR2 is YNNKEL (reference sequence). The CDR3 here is CASSQDPQKSYEQYS. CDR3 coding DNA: TGTGCCAGCAGCCAAGATCCACAGAAGTCCTACGAGCAGTACTCC.

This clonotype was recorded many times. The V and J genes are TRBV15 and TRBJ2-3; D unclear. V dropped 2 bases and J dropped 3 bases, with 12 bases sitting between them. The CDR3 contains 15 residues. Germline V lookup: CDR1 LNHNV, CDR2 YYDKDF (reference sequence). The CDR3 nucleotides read TGTGCCACCAGCAGATATGGGTCTTGGACAGATACGCAGTATTTT. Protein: CATSRYGSWTDTQYF.

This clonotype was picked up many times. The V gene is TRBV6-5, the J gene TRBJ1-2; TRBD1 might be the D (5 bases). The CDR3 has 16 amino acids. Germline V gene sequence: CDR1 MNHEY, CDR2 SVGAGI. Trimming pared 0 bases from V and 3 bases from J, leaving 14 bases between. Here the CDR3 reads CASSYSSMGRDYGYTF. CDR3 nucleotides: TGTGCCAGCAGTTACTCATCAATGGGGCGGGACTATGGCTACACCTTC.

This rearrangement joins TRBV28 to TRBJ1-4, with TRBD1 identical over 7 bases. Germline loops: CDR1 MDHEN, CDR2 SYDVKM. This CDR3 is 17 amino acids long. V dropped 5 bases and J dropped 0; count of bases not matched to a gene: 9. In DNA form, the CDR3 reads TGTGCCAGCAGTCCAAGACAGGGTATTCCAACTAATGAAAAACTGTTTTTT. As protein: CASSPRQGIPTNEKLFF.

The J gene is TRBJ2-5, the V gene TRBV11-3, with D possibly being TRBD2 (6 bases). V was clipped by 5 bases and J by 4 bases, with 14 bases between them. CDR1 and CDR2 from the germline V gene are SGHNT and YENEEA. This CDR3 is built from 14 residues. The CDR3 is CASSPLGLTETQYF. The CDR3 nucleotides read TGTGCCAGCAGCCCGCTGGGACTGACAGAGACCCAGTACTTC.

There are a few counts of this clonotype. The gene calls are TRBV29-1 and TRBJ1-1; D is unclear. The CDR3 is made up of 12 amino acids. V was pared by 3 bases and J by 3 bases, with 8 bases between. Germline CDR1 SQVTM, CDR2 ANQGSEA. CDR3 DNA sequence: TGCAGCGTTGAGGGAGCCGACACTGAAGCTTTCTTT. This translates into CSVEGADTEAFF.